The 18 T cell receptor beta chains below come from one sample, sequenced in a study of blood T cell repertoires in COVID-19. Sequenced by immunoSEQ multiplex PCR; TCRdb stores in-frame clones only, minus some. The table has approximately 59,000 clones, about 81% seen once. The sequenced sample consisted of peripheral blood. The receptors shown here come from a man aged 60-69 years with COVID-19, enrolled during active disease.

The chain couples TRBV5-5 to TRBJ1-1; D call uncertain. Trimming pared 0 bases from V and 0 bases from J, leaving 15 bases between. The length of the CDR3 is 17 residues. Germline CDR1 is SGHKS and CDR2 is YYEKEE (reference sequence). The CDR3 nucleotides read TGTGCCAGCAGCTTGGGGCTCGGCAGACTCATGAACACTGAAGCTTTCTTT. Its protein is CASSLGLGRLMNTEAFF.

The CDR3, as DNA: TGTGCCAGCAGCTGGTTCTTGGCACCTAGCACAGATACGCAGTATTTT. Translating gives CASSWFLAPSTDTQYF. The genes are TRBV5-6 and TRBJ2-3; unclear D gene. Germline loops: CDR1 SGHDT, CDR2 YYEEEE. The CDR3 loop spans 16 amino acids. V was clipped by 3 bases and J by 0 bases, with 14 bases between them.

The chain is built from TRBV6-1 and TRBJ1-2, with D tentatively TRBD1 (5 bases). The CDR3 extends over 17 amino acids. Germline V gene data show CDR1 as MNHNS and CDR2 as SASEGT. V lost 3 bases to trimming and J lost 5 bases, with 22 bases between them. CDR3 sequence (DNA): TGTGCCAGCAGTGAGCTCACGTTAGACAGACCTCTATATGGCTACACCTTC. Translation gives CASSELTLDRPLYGYTF.

The chain is built from TRBV15 and TRBJ2-7; perhaps TRBD1 as D (5 bases). CDR3 size: 11 residues. CDR1 is LNHNV and CDR2 is YYDKDF in the germline V gene (reference sequence). Deletions cut 6 bases from V and 6 bases from J, with 9 bases between. The CDR3 region is CATRARGEQYF. The CDR3 bases are TGTGCCACCAGAGCAAGGGGCGAGCAGTACTTC.

This sequence joins TRBV29-1 and TRBJ2-3; no reliable D call. With 7 bases removed from V and 3 bases from J, the gap between germline ends came to 11 bases. The CDR3 covers 12 residues. Germline CDR1 is SQVTM and CDR2 is ANQGSEA. The CDR3 here is CSASRSTDTQYF. DNA of the CDR3: TGCAGCGCATCGAGATCGACAGATACGCAGTATTTT.

V usage is TRBV6-6 and J usage is TRBJ1-6; 7 bases line up with TRBD1. Germline CDR1 MNHNY, CDR2 SVGAGI (reference sequence). The CDR3 is 16 amino acids. With V trimmed by 10 bases and J by 10 bases, 19 bases remained unmatched. This chain's CDR3 is CATKGTGQGEESPLHF. The DNA of the CDR3 is TGTGCCACGAAGGGTACGGGGCAGGGGGAAGAATCACCCCTCCACTTT.

The V and J genes are TRBV9 and TRBJ2-5, with 10 bases identical to TRBD2. CDR3 length equals 17 residues. The V segment lost 0 bases and the J segment 4 bases; nucleotides outside the gene matches: 9. CDR1 SGDLS and CDR2 YYNGEE come from the germline V gene. For the CDR3, the DNA is TGTGCCAGCAGCGTAGACCTGAGCGGGGGGGTGCGAGAGACCCAGTACTTC. Translation: CASSVDLSGGVRETQYF.

This clone appeared once. The rearrangement uses TRBV14 and TRBJ1-4; maybe TRBD1 (5 bases). Looked up from germline, CDR1 is SGHDN and CDR2 is FVKESK. The CDR3 runs 14 residues. V was cut by 3 bases and J by 7 bases, with 12 bases left in between. The CDR3 reads CASSQGGKGEKLFF. The CDR3 nucleotides are TGTGCCAGCAGCCAGGGGGGTAAGGGTGAAAAACTGTTTTTT.

The CDR3 sequence: CASSLHREDTQYF. The CDR3 DNA reads TGTGCCAGCAGCTTACATAGAGAAGATACGCAGTATTTT. V usage is TRBV7-2 and J usage is TRBJ2-3, with D uncertain. This CDR3 is 13 amino acids long. Trimming shortened V by 2 bases and J by 5 bases, and 8 bases separated the two germline ends. Germline CDR1 reads SGHTA; CDR2 reads FQGNSA.

The chain joins TRBV30 to TRBJ1-2; a possible D gene is TRBD1 (6 bases). The CDR3 runs to 10 residues. Germline CDR1 GTSNPN, CDR2 SVGIG (reference sequence). Trimming stripped 8 bases from V and 8 bases from J, with 12 bases between. Written as DNA, the CDR3 is TGTGCCCTGGGGGCGTTGGGCTACACCTTC. This gives the protein CALGALGYTF.

This chain uses TRBV6-2 or TRBV6-3 with TRBJ2-1; the match to TRBD2 covers 13 bases. The CDR3 sequence is 15 residues long. J gave up 7 bases and V 6 bases, and 6 bases lay outside the gene matches. Germline CDR1 is MNHEY and CDR2 is SVGEGT. CDR3: CASSDGLAGVNEQFF. The CDR3 coding sequence is TGTGCCAGCAGCGACGGACTAGCGGGAGTTAATGAGCAGTTCTTC.

This rearrangement joins TRBV13 to TRBJ2-2; D is possibly TRBD2 (6 bases). Germline V gene lookup returns CDR1 PRHDT and CDR2 FYEKMQ (reference sequence). V lost 7 bases to trimming and J lost 5 bases, with 11 bases between them. The CDR3 covers 13 residues. CDR3 sequence reads: CASKIGGTGELFF. The CDR3 DNA reads as TGTGCCAGCAAAATAGGAGGGACCGGGGAGCTGTTTTTT.

This clone appeared once. This chain links TRBV5-4 with TRBJ1-1; perhaps TRBD1 as D (5 bases). Germline V gene data show CDR1 as SGHNT and CDR2 as YYREEE (reference sequence). The V end was cut by 3 bases, the J end by 1 base, with 10 bases between. There are 14 residues in the CDR3. CDR3 residues: CASSSRARNTEAFF. The CDR3 region has the DNA TGTGCCAGCAGCTCCAGGGCCCGGAACACTGAAGCTTTCTTT.

This chain joins TRBV7-3 and TRBJ2-1; TRBD2 agrees at 7 bases. Germline loops: CDR1 SGHTA, CDR2 FQGTGA. There are 14 residues in the CDR3. The trim removed 5 bases at V and 4 bases at J, leaving 5 bases unmatched. The CDR3 DNA is TGTGCCAGCAGCCCCACTAGCGAGTACAATGAGCAGTTCTTC. This gives the protein CASSPTSEYNEQFF.

The V call is TRBV6-5, the J call TRBJ1-1; D may be TRBD1 (5 bases). The CDR3 totals 14 residues. V was pared by 5 bases and J by 5 bases, with 15 bases between. The germline V gene encodes CDR1 MNHEY and CDR2 SVGAGI. The CDR3 sequence: CASSRGSGGTEAFF. As DNA, the CDR3 is TGTGCCAGCAGTCGGGGGTCTGGGGGAACTGAAGCTTTCTTT.

V is TRBV20-1 and J is TRBJ2-7; TRBD1 agrees at 9 bases. The CDR3 has 15 amino acids. Germline V gene sequence: CDR1 DFQATT, CDR2 SNEGSKA (reference sequence). The junction had 6 bases not matched to a gene; V was cut back by 3 bases and J by 0 bases. The CDR3 region has the DNA TGCAGTGCTAGTGTTAGGGACAGGGCCTCCTACGAGCAGTACTTC. Its protein is CSASVRDRASYEQYF.

The V gene is TRBV19, the J gene TRBJ2-7; D not resolved. Germline V gene sequence: CDR1 LNHDA, CDR2 SQIVND (reference sequence). Trimming stripped 4 bases from V and 0 bases from J, with 4 bases between. CDR3 length equals 12 residues. The CDR3 loop reads CASSSGSYEQYF. CDR3 sequence (DNA): TGTGCCAGTAGTAGCGGCTCCTACGAGCAGTACTTC.

The chain employs TRBV6-4 and TRBJ2-7, with a possible D match to TRBD1 (6 bases). CDR3 length: 13 amino acids. V lost 0 bases, J lost 10 bases, and 13 bases lay in between. CDR1 and CDR2 from the germline V gene are MRHNA and SNTAGT. The CDR3 reads CASSDSIQGKQYF. CDR3 nucleotide sequence: TGTGCCAGCAGTGACTCGATTCAGGGGAAACAGTACTTC.